One sample yielded the 3 T cell receptor beta chains listed below, sequenced in a study of blood T cell repertoires in COVID-19. Profiling relied on immunoSEQ multiplex PCR, and the TCRdb table lists in-frame clones only, not all of them. The sample consists of a few hundred thousand clones, roughly 89% of them appearing once. The source material was PBMCs or T cells enriched from blood (not recorded which). Source of these receptors: a woman in her thirties who had recovered from COVID-19.

This chain joins TRBV28 and TRBJ1-2; no clear D. CDR1 MDHEN and CDR2 SYDVKM come from the germline V gene. V lost 7 bases to trimming and J lost 0 bases, with 15 bases between them. This CDR3 is 15 amino acids long. The CDR3 DNA reads TGTGCCAGCATGGACTTTCGTGGAGCTAACTATGGCTACACCTTC. Translated: CASMDFRGANYGYTF.

The rearrangement joins TRBV30 to TRBJ1-2; tentatively, D is TRBD1 (6 bases). This CDR3 is 13 amino acids long. V lost 4 bases to trimming and J lost 2 bases, with 11 bases between them. Germline CDR1 reads GTSNPN; CDR2 reads SVGIG (reference sequence). The CDR3 loop is CAWTRGANYGYTF. CDR3 in DNA: TGTGCCTGGACCCGGGGGGCGAACTATGGCTACACCTTC.

DNA of the CDR3: TGTGCCAGCAGTTTCGGGACAACCAACACTGAAGCTTTCTTT. Protein: CASSFGTTNTEAFF. The rearrangement joins TRBV6-5 to TRBJ1-1; perhaps TRBD1 as D (6 bases). The CDR3 runs to 14 residues. Trimming removed 4 bases at V and 2 bases at J, with 11 bases between. Germline V gene lookup returns CDR1 MNHEY and CDR2 SVGAGI.